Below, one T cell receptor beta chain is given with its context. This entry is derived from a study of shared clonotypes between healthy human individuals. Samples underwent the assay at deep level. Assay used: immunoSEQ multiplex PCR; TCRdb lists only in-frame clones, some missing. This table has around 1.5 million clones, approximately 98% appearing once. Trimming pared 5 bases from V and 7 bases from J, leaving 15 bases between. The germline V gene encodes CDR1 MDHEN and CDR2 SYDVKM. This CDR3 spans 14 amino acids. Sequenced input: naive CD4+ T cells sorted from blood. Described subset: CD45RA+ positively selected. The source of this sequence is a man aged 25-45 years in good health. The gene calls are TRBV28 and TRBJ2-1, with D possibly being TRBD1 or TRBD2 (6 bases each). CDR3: CASSPPGARNEQFF. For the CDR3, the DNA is TGTGCCAGCAGTCCCCCGGGGGCGAGGAATGAGCAGTTCTTC. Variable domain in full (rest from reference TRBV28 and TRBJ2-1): DVKVTQSSRYLVKRTGEKVFLECVQDMDHENMFWYRQDPGLGLRLIYFSYDVKMKEKGDIPEGYSVSREKKERFSLILESASTNQTSMYLCASSPPGARNEQFFGPGTRLTVL.